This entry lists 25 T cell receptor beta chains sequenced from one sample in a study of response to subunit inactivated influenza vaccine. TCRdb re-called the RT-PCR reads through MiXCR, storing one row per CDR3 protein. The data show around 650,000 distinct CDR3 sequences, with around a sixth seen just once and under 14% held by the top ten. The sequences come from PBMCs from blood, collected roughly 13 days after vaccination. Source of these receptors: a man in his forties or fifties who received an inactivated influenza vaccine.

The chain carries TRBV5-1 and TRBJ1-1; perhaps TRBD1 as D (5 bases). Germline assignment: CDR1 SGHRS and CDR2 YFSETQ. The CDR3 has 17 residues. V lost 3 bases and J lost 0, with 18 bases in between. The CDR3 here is CASSSNSGYRLNTEAFF. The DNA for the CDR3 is TGCGCCAGCAGCTCGAATAGTGGTTACAGGTTGAACACTGAAGCTTTCTTT.

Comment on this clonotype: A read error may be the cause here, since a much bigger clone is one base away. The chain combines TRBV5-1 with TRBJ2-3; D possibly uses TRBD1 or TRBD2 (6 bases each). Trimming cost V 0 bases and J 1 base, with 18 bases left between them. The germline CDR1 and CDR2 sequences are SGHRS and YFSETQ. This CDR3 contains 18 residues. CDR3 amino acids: CASSLEGGLARRTDTQYF. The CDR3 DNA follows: TGCGCCAGCAGCTTGGAAGGGGGGCTAGCGCGACGCACAGATACGCAGTATTTT.

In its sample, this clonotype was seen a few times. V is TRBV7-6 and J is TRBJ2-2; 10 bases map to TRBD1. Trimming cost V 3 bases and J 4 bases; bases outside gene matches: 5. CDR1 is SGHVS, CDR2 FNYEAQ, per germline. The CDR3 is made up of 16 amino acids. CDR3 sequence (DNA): TGTGCCAGCAGCTTTGGGACAGGGGTCCTCACCGGGGAGCTGTTTTTT. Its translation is CASSFGTGVLTGELFF.

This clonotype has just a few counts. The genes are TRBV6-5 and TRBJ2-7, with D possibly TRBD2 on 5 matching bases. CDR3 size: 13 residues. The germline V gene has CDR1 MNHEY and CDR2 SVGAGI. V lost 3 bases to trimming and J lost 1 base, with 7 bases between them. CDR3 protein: CASSYRRSYEQYF. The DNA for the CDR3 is TGTGCCAGCAGTTATAGGAGGTCCTACGAGCAGTACTTC.

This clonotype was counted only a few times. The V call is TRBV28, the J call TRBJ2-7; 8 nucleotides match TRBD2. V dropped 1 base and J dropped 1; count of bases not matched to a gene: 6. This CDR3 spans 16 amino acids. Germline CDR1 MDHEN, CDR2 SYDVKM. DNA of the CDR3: TGTGCCAGCAGTTTATCGGGGGGGGGCCGGTCCTACGAGCAGTACTTC. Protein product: CASSLSGGGRSYEQYF.

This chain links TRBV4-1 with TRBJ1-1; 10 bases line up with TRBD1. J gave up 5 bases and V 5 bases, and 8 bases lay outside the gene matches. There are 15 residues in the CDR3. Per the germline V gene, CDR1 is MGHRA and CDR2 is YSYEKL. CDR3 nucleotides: TGCGCCAGCAGCACCTGGACAGGGGGAGGTACTGAAGCTTTCTTT. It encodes CASSTWTGGGTEAFF.

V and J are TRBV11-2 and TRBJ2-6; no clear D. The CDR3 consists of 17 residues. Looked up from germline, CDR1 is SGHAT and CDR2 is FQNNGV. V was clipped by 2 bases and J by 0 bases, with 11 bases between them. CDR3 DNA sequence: TGTGCCAGCAGCTTAACTGTTCACCACTCTGGGGCCAACGTCCTGACTTTC. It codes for CASSLTVHHSGANVLTF.

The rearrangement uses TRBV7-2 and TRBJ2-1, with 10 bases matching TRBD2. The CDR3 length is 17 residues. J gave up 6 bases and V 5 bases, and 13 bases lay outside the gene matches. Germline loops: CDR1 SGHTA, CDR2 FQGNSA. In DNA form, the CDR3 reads TGTGCCAGCAGCCCCGACCGTAGCGGGAGGCCCAGCAATGAGCAGTTCTTC. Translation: CASSPDRSGRPSNEQFF.

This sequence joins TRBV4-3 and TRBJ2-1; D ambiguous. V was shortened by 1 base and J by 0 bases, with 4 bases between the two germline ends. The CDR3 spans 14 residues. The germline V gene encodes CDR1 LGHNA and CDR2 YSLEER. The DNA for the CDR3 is TGCGCCAGCAGCCAAGTCAACTCCTACAATGAGCAGTTCTTC. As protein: CASSQVNSYNEQFF.

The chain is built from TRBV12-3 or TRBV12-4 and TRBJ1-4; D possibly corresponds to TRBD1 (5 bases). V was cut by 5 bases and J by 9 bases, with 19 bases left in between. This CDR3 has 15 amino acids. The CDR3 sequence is CASSLVAGSGKKLFF. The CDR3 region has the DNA TGTGCCAGCAGTCTTGTGGCAGGGAGCGGTAAAAAACTGTTTTTT.

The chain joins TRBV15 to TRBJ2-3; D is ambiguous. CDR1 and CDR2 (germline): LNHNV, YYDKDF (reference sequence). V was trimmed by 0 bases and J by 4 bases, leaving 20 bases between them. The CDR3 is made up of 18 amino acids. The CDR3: CATSRELSTGLSPDTQYF. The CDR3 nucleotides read TGTGCCACCAGCAGAGAGTTATCGACCGGGCTGAGTCCAGATACGCAGTATTTT.

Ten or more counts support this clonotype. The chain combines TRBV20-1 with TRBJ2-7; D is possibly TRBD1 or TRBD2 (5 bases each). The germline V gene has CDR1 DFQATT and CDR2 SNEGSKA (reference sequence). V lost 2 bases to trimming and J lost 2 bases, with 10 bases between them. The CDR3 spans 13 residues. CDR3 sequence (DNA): TGCAGTGCTAGATCGGGGACGACCTACGAGCAGTACTTC. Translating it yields CSARSGTTYEQYF.

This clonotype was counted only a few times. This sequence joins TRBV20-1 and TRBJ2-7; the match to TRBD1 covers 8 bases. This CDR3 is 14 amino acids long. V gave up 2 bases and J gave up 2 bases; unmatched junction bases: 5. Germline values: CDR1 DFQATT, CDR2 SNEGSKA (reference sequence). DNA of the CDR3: TGCAGTGCTAGAAACCGGGACAGGACCTACGAGCAGTACTTC. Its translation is CSARNRDRTYEQYF.

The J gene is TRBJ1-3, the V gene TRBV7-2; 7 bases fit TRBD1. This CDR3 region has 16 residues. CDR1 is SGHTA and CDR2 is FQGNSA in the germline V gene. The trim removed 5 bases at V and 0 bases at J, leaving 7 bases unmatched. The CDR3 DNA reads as TGTGCCAGCAGCGCCCGACAGGGTACCTCTGGAAACACCATATATTTT. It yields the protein CASSARQGTSGNTIYF.

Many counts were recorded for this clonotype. CDR3 residues: CASSYGTGNYGYTF. CDR3 bases: TGCGCCAGCAGCTACGGAACTGGAAACTATGGCTACACCTTC. The V call is TRBV4-3, the J call TRBJ1-2, with unresolved D. The CDR3 is 14 amino acids. The ends were cut back, 5 bases at V and 2 bases at J, with 12 bases in the middle. From germline, CDR1 is LGHNA and CDR2 YSLEER.

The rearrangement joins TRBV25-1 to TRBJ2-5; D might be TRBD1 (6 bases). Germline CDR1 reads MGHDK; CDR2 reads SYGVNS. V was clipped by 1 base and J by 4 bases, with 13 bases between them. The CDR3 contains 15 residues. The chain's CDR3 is CASSELVRGPETQYF. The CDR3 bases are TGTGCCAGCAGTGAATTAGTCAGGGGACCAGAGACCCAGTACTTC.

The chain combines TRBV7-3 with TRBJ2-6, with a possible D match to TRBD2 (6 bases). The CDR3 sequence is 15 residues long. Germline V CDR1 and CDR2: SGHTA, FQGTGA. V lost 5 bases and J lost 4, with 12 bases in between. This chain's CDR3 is CASSPGTVGANVLTF. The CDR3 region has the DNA TGTGCCAGCAGCCCCGGGACTGTAGGGGCCAACGTCCTGACTTTC.

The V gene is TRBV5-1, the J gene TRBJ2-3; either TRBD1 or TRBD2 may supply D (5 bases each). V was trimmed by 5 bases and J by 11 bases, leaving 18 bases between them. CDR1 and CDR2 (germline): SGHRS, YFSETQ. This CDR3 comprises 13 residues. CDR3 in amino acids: CASRRDGAVGQYF. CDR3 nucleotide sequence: TGCGCCAGCAGGAGGGACGGCGCTGTTGGGCAGTATTTT.

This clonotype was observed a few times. CDR3 nucleotide sequence: TGCGCCAGCAGCTTGGCCCCAGGGGGCTCAACTAATGAAAAACTGTTTTTT. This translates into CASSLAPGGSTNEKLFF. V usage is TRBV5-1 and J usage is TRBJ1-4, with 8 bases identical to TRBD1. CDR3 length: 17 amino acids. Germline assignment: CDR1 SGHRS and CDR2 YFSETQ. Trimming took 0 bases from V and 0 from J; bases not matched to a gene: 4.

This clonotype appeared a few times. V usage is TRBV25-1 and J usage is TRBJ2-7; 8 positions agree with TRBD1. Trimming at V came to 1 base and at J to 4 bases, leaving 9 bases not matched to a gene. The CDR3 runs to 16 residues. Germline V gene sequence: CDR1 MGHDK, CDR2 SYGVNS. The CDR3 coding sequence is TGTGCCAGCAGTGAATTATCCAGCAGGGGGCTGTACGAGCAGTACTTC. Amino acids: CASSELSSRGLYEQYF.

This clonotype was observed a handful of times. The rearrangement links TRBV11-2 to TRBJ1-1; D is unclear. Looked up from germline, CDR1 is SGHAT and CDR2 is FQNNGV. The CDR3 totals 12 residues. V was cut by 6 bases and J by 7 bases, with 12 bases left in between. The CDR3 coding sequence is TGTGCCAGCAGTGAGGGCAGTGGTGAAGCTTTCTTT. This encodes CASSEGSGEAFF.

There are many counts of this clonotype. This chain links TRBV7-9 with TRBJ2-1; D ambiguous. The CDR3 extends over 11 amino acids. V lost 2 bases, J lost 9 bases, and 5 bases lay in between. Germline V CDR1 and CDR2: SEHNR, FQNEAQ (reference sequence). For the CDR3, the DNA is TGTGCCAGCAGCTTACTCCCTGAGCAGTTCTTC. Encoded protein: CASSLLPEQFF.

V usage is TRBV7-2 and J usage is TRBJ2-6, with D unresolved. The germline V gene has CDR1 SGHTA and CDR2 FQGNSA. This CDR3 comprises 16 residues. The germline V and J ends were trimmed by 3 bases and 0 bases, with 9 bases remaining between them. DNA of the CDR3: TGTGCCAGCAGCTTTGACCGACTCTCTGGGGCCAACGTCCTGACTTTC. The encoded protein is CASSFDRLSGANVLTF.

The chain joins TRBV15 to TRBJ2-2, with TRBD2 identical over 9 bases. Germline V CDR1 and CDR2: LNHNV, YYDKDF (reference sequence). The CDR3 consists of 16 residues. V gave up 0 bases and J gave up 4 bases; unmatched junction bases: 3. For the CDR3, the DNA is TGTGCCACCAGCAGAGACGCGGGGGGGCCCACCGGGGAGCTGTTTTTT. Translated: CATSRDAGGPTGELFF.

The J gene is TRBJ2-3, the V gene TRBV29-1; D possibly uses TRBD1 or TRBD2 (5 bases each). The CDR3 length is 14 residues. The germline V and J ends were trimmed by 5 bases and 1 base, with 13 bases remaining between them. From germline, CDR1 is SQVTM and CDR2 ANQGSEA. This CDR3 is CSVSPSGRTDTQYF. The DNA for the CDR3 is TGCAGCGTTTCGCCTTCGGGACGCACAGATACGCAGTATTTT.